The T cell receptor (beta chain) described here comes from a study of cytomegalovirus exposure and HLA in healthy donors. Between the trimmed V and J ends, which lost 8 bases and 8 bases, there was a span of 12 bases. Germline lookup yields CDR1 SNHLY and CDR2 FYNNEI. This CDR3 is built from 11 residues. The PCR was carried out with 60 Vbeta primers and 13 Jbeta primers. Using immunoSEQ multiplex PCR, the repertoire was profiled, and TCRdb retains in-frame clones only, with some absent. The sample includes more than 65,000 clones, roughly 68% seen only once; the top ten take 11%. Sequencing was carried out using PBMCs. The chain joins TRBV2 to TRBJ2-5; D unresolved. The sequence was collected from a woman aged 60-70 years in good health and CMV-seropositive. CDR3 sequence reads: CASGSLRTQYF. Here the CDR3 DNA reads TGTGCCAGCGGTTCTCTCAGAACCCAGTACTTC. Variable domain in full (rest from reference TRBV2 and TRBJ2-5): EPEVTQTPSHQVTQMGQEVILRCVPISNHLYFYWYRQILGQKVEFLVSFYNNEISEKSEIFDDQFSVERPDGSNFTLKIRSTKLEDSAMYFCASGSLRTQYFGPGTRLLVL.